Below, 31 T cell receptor beta chains from the same sample are listed, as sequenced in a study of T cell repertoires in cytomegalovirus infection. TCRdb reprocessed the reads with MiXCR, giving one entry per CDR3 protein. The data show some 600,000 distinct CDR3 sequences, with more than 20% seen just once and 7% to 9% held by the top ten. What was sequenced was CD8+ T cells from PBMCs. These receptors were collected from a human donor in good health (CMV status not recorded). Some clones in this sample may be carry-over from other donors' samples.

The chain uses TRBV15 and TRBJ2-1; 9 nucleotides align to TRBD1. There are 17 residues in the CDR3. Germline loops: CDR1 LNHNV, CDR2 YYDKDF (reference sequence). With 4 bases clipped from V and 5 bases from J, the junction kept 12 bases outside the gene matches. CDR3: CATSILMGTGSHNEQFF. For the CDR3, the DNA is TGTGCCACCAGCATACTGATGGGGACAGGGAGTCACAATGAGCAGTTCTTC. Based on the CDR3 plus reference TRBV15 and TRBJ2-1, the full variable domain is DAMVIQNPRYQVTQFGKPVTLSCSQTLNHNVMYWYQQKSSQAPKLLFHYYDKDFNNEADTPDNFQSRRPNTSFCFLDIRSPGLGDTAMYLCATSILMGTGSHNEQFFGPGTRLTVL.

The sample holds a few counts of this clonotype. This sequence joins TRBV6-2 or TRBV6-3 and TRBJ2-1, with 7 bases that match TRBD2. This CDR3 is built from 15 residues. Germline loops: CDR1 MNHEY, CDR2 SVGEGT. V dropped 1 base and J dropped 5; count of bases not matched to a gene: 5. The CDR3 protein is CASSYYMSGNNEQFF. For the CDR3, the DNA is TGTGCCAGCAGTTACTATATGAGCGGGAACAATGAGCAGTTCTTC.

The chain's CDR3 is CASSKGQAVGLTEQYF. CDR3 DNA sequence: TGTGCCAGCAGCAAAGGACAGGCCGTCGGATTAACCGAGCAGTACTTC. The chain joins TRBV6-6 to TRBJ2-7; 7 bases are a match to TRBD1. This CDR3 region has 16 residues. Germline CDR1 is MNHNY and CDR2 is SVGAGI (reference sequence). Unmatched junction bases numbered 17, after V lost 6 bases and J lost 6 bases.

The gene calls are TRBV7-2 and TRBJ2-5; D is perhaps TRBD1 or TRBD2 (5 bases each). Germline CDR1 SGHTA, CDR2 FQGNSA. The V end lost 8 bases, the J end lost 4 bases, and 11 bases lay between the germline ends. CDR3 length: 12 residues. CDR3 amino acids: CASGPGGETQYF. The CDR3 DNA sequence: TGTGCCAGCGGACCTGGGGGAGAGACCCAGTACTTC. Filled out from reference TRBV7-2 and TRBJ2-5, the complete variable domain reads GAGVSQSPSNKVTEKGKDVELRCDPISGHTALYWYRQSLGQGLEFLIYFQGNSAPDKSGLPSDRFSAERTGGSVSTLTIQRTQQEDSAVYLCASGPGGETQYFGPGTRLLVL.

This clonotype was detected only a few times. The chain couples TRBV15 to TRBJ2-3; weak D call: TRBD2 (7 bases). Germline lookup yields CDR1 LNHNV and CDR2 YYDKDF (reference sequence). This CDR3 contains 16 residues. V gave up 4 bases and J gave up 2 bases, with 16 bases separating them. The CDR3 spells CATSIGGAPSTDTQYF. CDR3 nucleotide sequence: TGTGCCACCAGCATAGGGGGGGCCCCCTCCACAGATACGCAGTATTTT.

This clonotype has a count of ten or more. The rearrangement joins TRBV6-6 to TRBJ2-7, with D unclear. V lost 6 bases, J lost 0 bases, and 9 bases lay in between. This CDR3 has 13 residues. Germline lookup yields CDR1 MNHNY and CDR2 SVGAGI (reference sequence). The CDR3 region is CASRNGSSYEQYF. The CDR3 DNA reads as TGTGCCAGCAGGAACGGAAGCTCCTACGAGCAGTACTTC.

The DNA of the CDR3 is TGTGCCAGCAGTACAGGGGTTGGGACCCAGTACTTC. Translated: CASSTGVGTQYF. The V gene is TRBV28, the J gene TRBJ2-5; TRBD1 matches 7 bases. Germline-derived CDR1 and CDR2 are MDHEN and SYDVKM. The CDR3 covers 12 residues. V shed 5 bases, J shed 7 bases, and the junction held 4 bases outside the gene matches.

This clonotype was seen more than once but under ten times. This sequence joins TRBV6-2 or TRBV6-3 and TRBJ2-1, with a tentative D call TRBD2 (7 bases). This CDR3 comprises 17 residues. CDR1 is MNHEY, CDR2 SVGEGT, per germline. V was clipped by 7 bases and J by 0 bases, with 19 bases between them. The CDR3 DNA follows: TGTGCCAGCACCGAGGGGGAGGGAGCCAGCTCCTACAATGAGCAGTTCTTC. It yields the protein CASTEGEGASSYNEQFF.

By proportion, this clonotype is medium-sized. At one end the junction does not follow the germline gene, possibly because of a read error. V is TRBV4-1 and J is TRBJ1-1, with D tentatively TRBD1 (5 bases). CDR1 and CDR2 (germline): MGHRA, YSYEKL. The CDR3 totals 14 residues. CDR3 loop: CASSQGQGNTEAFF. The CDR3 DNA reads TGTGCCAGCAGCCAAGGGCAGGGGAACACTGAAGCTTTCTTT.

This rearrangement joins TRBV5-4 to TRBJ2-7, with 10 nucleotides matching TRBD2. CDR1 and CDR2 (germline): SGHNT, YYREEE (reference sequence). With 6 bases clipped from V and 2 bases from J, the junction kept 5 bases outside the gene matches. The CDR3 covers 14 residues. The CDR3 loop is CASILAGDPYEQYV. CDR3 bases: TGTGCCAGCATCCTAGCGGGGGACCCCTACGAGCAGTACGTC.

About this clonotype itself: Likely a read error: the CDR3 ends without its conserved phenylalanine or tryptophan. The CDR3 nucleotides read TGCAGTGCTAGAGATCAGGGGCAGAACACCGGGGAGCTGTTTTCT. Its protein is CSARDQGQNTGELFS. The chain is built from TRBV20-1 and TRBJ2-2; tentatively, D is TRBD1 (6 bases). Trimming took 0 bases from V and 1 from J, leaving 9 bases between them. Germline V CDR1 and CDR2: DFQATT, SNEGSKA (reference sequence). There are 15 residues in the CDR3.

This clonotype was counted ten times or more. This chain links TRBV7-2 with TRBJ1-2; 8 bases fit TRBD1. With V trimmed by 2 bases and J by 4 bases, 9 bases remained unmatched. This CDR3 spans 16 amino acids. Germline CDR1 reads SGHTA; CDR2 reads FQGNSA. The CDR3 reads CASSLRRRDRIYGYTF. The CDR3 DNA follows: TGTGCCAGCAGCTTAAGGAGGCGGGACAGGATCTATGGCTACACCTTC.

This clonotype came up a few times. This rearrangement joins TRBV10-2 to TRBJ2-1; D gene uncertain. This CDR3 region has 13 residues. CDR1 and CDR2 from the germline V gene are WSHSY and SAAADI. V was trimmed by 8 bases and J by 6 bases, leaving 14 bases between them. The CDR3 spells CASQWAIGNEQFF. DNA for the CDR3: TGCGCCAGCCAATGGGCCATAGGCAATGAGCAGTTCTTC.

This clonotype has a count of ten or more. The chain combines TRBV6-2 or TRBV6-3 with TRBJ1-5; D remains ambiguous. Germline loops: CDR1 MNHEY, CDR2 SVGEGT. Trimming removed 6 bases at V and 6 bases at J, with 12 bases between. This CDR3 has 13 amino acids. In DNA, the CDR3 is TGTGCCAGCAGCGGGGTCTGGGGTCAGCCCCAGCATTTT. It is translated as CASSGVWGQPQHF.

This chain joins TRBV7-9 and TRBJ1-1, with D perhaps matching TRBD1 (6 bases). V lost 3 bases to trimming and J lost 3 bases, with 14 bases between them. The CDR3 is 15 amino acids. Germline CDR1 and CDR2: SEHNR and FQNEAQ (reference sequence). CDR3 amino acids: CASSFITGSDTEAFF. The CDR3 nucleotides are TGTGCCAGCAGCTTTATAACAGGGTCGGACACTGAAGCTTTCTTT.

This clonotype was found many times. The chain has TRBV7-8 and TRBJ2-2, with 15 bases aligning to TRBD2. Germline CDR1 SGHVS, CDR2 FQNEAQ. V lost 5 bases to trimming and J lost 6 bases; unmatched junction nucleotides: 4. The CDR3 sequence is 16 residues long. The CDR3 protein is CASSTRTSGGAGELFF. The DNA of the CDR3 is TGTGCCAGCAGCACCCGGACTAGCGGGGGGGCCGGGGAGCTGTTTTTT.

Ten or more counts support this clonotype. This chain connects TRBV6-2 or TRBV6-3 to TRBJ1-2; unclear D gene. V lost 0 bases, J lost 4 bases, and 3 bases lay in between. The CDR3 consists of 12 residues. The germline gives CDR1 MNHEY, CDR2 SVGEGT. CDR3 sequence: CASSYSSYGYTF. The CDR3 nucleotides read TGTGCCAGCAGTTACTCGTCCTATGGCTACACCTTC.

The chain is built from TRBV6-2 or TRBV6-3 and TRBJ2-7; D remains ambiguous. The CDR3 is 14 amino acids. The germline CDR1 and CDR2 sequences are MNHEY and SVGEGT. V gave up 0 bases and J gave up 4 bases, with 10 bases separating them. CDR3 DNA: TGTGCCAGCAGTTACTCCCCGACGGATTACGAGCAGTACTTC. Translation: CASSYSPTDYEQYF.

This rearrangement joins TRBV10-3 to TRBJ2-1, with 9 positions matching TRBD1. This CDR3 region has 13 residues. CDR1 is ENHRY, CDR2 SYGVKD, per germline. V was clipped by 11 bases and J by 11 bases; unmatched bases: 13. This CDR3 is CAASGTGLNKQFF. Written as DNA, the CDR3 is TGTGCCGCCTCCGGGACAGGGTTGAATAAGCAGTTCTTC.

The V call is TRBV25-1, the J call TRBJ1-2; D gene unclear. V was cut by 2 bases and J by 2 bases, with 6 bases left in between. CDR1 and CDR2 from the germline V gene are MGHDK and SYGVNS. The length of the CDR3 is 13 residues. DNA for the CDR3: TGTGCCAGCAGTGAAACCAGCAACTATGGCTACACCTTC. The encoded protein is CASSETSNYGYTF.

This rearrangement joins TRBV28 to TRBJ2-2; 9 bases map to TRBD2. Germline V CDR1 and CDR2: MDHEN, SYDVKM. The CDR3 contains 20 residues. V trimming: 5 bases; J trimming: 5 bases; junction bases outside the gene matches: 21. The CDR3 loop reads CASSPPRGGSRLLNTGELFF. The CDR3 region has the DNA TGTGCCAGCAGTCCCCCGCGGGGGGGGTCCCGCCTGCTAAATACCGGGGAGCTGTTTTTT.

This clonotype was detected a few times. The chain is built from TRBV6-6 and TRBJ2-7, with D perhaps matching TRBD1 (5 bases). The ends were cut back, 0 bases at V and 5 bases at J, with 11 bases in the middle. Germline V gene data show CDR1 as MNHNY and CDR2 as SVGAGI (reference sequence). The CDR3 length is 14 residues. The CDR3 spells CASSYSSRADEQYF. DNA of the CDR3: TGTGCCAGCAGTTACTCGAGCAGGGCGGACGAGCAGTACTTC.

The J gene is TRBJ2-3, the V gene TRBV6-2 or TRBV6-3, with D tentatively TRBD1 or TRBD2 (5 bases each). The germline CDR1 and CDR2 sequences are MNHEY and SVGEGT. V was cut by 6 bases and J by 6 bases, with 13 bases left in between. This CDR3 spans 13 amino acids. The CDR3 nucleotides read TGTGCCAGCAGCTACGGGGCGGCCGATACGCAGTATTTT. This gives the protein CASSYGAADTQYF.

This clonotype has just a few counts. The chain has TRBV5-1 and TRBJ2-5; D is undetermined. Between the trimmed V and J ends, which lost 0 bases and 7 bases, there was a span of 13 bases. The length of the CDR3 is 14 residues. CDR1 is SGHRS, CDR2 YFSETQ, per germline. The CDR3 loop reads CASSLEGSTPTQYF. DNA of the CDR3: TGCGCCAGCAGCTTGGAGGGTAGCACCCCGACCCAGTACTTC.

Many counts were recorded for this clonotype. The chain uses TRBV7-6 and TRBJ2-2; maybe TRBD1 (6 bases). The V and J ends lost 4 bases and 2 bases respectively, with 14 bases between them. Germline CDR1 and CDR2: SGHVS and FNYEAQ. There are 16 residues in the CDR3. The CDR3 nucleotides read TGTGCCAGCAGCTATGAGGGGGTCCTTAACACCGGGGAGCTGTTTTTT. This codes for CASSYEGVLNTGELFF.

The chain uses TRBV6-8 and TRBJ1-2; D is unclear. V was shortened by 2 bases and J by 9 bases, with 13 bases between the two germline ends. Germline assignment: CDR1 MNHGY and CDR2 SAAAGT. CDR3 length: 13 amino acids. The CDR3 bases are TGTGCCAGCAGTTACGCGGAATCCCCCCGCTACACCTTC. This codes for CASSYAESPRYTF.

As concerns this clonotype: Possible read error: a much larger clone is one base away. The V gene is TRBV25-1, the J gene TRBJ1-2; D is undetermined. Germline V gene data show CDR1 as MGHDK and CDR2 as SYGVNS. Deletions cut 7 bases from V and 4 bases from J, with 7 bases between. The length of the CDR3 is 11 residues. CDR3 in DNA: TGTGCCAGCAACAACGGCTATGGCTACACCTTC. Translating gives CASNNGYGYTF.

The J gene is TRBJ2-1, the V gene TRBV28, with TRBD2 matching 10 bases. Germline CDR1 reads MDHEN; CDR2 reads SYDVKM. The CDR3 is made up of 17 amino acids. V dropped 4 bases and J dropped 9; count of bases not matched to a gene: 15. This CDR3 is CASSSPIQRGGWSEQFF. The CDR3 DNA reads as TGTGCCAGCAGTTCCCCAATACAGCGGGGGGGCTGGAGTGAGCAGTTCTTC. The variable domain in full, completed from reference TRBV28 and TRBJ2-1, reads DVKVTQSSRYLVKRTGEKVFLECVQDMDHENMFWYRQDPGLGLRLIYFSYDVKMKEKGDIPEGYSVSREKKERFSLILESASTNQTSMYLCASSSPIQRGGWSEQFFGPGTRLTVL.

The J gene is TRBJ1-1, the V gene TRBV20-1; the match to TRBD1 covers 7 bases. In germline, CDR1 is DFQATT, CDR2 SNEGSKA (reference sequence). The CDR3 has 15 residues. After removal of 5 bases from V and 4 bases from J, the junction contained 13 bases not matched to a gene. Here the CDR3 DNA reads TGCAGTGCTTTACCCGAGCGACAGGGACCCACTGAAGCTTTCTTT. This translates into CSALPERQGPTEAFF.

This chain uses TRBV6-4 with TRBJ2-1; the D is unclear. There are 16 residues in the CDR3. The V and J ends lost 2 bases and 7 bases respectively, with 18 bases between them. CDR1 is MRHNA and CDR2 is SNTAGT in the germline V gene. The CDR3 DNA is TGTGCCAGCAGTGACCTCGGGTCTCGGTACGCGAATGAGCAGTTCTTC. Translating it yields CASSDLGSRYANEQFF.

This chain connects TRBV5-4 to TRBJ2-2, with 7 bases lining up with TRBD2. CDR1 SGHNT and CDR2 YYREEE come from the germline V gene (reference sequence). This CDR3 spans 16 amino acids. V lost 5 bases to trimming and J lost 2 bases; unmatched junction nucleotides: 9. CDR3 region: CASRPEPSGNTGELFF. The CDR3 region has the DNA TGTGCCAGCAGACCAGAGCCTAGCGGAAACACCGGGGAGCTGTTTTTT.